Each of the 32 T cell receptor beta chains below was sequenced from the same sample in a study of T cells after yellow fever vaccination (dated by TCRdb to the late 2010s). Libraries were built with 5' RACE. The listed sequencing device is Illumina NovaSeq 6000. Using fastp at Q25 and MiXCR, TCRdb reprocessed the public reads and kept productive beta chains. Rows with a matching CDR3 protein are joined into one entry that keeps the most common DNA and genes. A total of some 160,000 distinct CDR3 sequences appear in this sample, around 9.3% of them only once. Roughly 33% of the sample comes from the top ten. Per the publication, the treatment or condition label means: live attenuated yellow fever vaccine strain. The sample in question was CD8+ T cells sorted from PBMCs, obtained 45 days after the yellow fever booster vaccination. The receptors stem from a man aged 18 to 30 who received the YFV17D yellow fever vaccine.

V gene TRBV12-3 or TRBV12-4 combines with J gene TRBJ2-1; 14 bases line up with TRBD2. J was trimmed by 8 bases and V by 8 bases; bases with no gene match: 5. The CDR3 loop spans 14 amino acids. The CDR3 DNA reads TGTGCCAGCGCCGGGACTAGCGGGGGCTATGAGCAGTTCTTC. It codes for CASAGTSGGYEQFF.

This clonotype was seen many times. The rearrangement links TRBV20-1 to TRBJ1-1; a possible D gene is TRBD1 (5 bases). The V end was cut by 6 bases, the J end by 0 bases, with 26 bases between. This CDR3 has 18 residues. Germline V gene lookup returns CDR1 DFQATT and CDR2 SNEGSKA (reference sequence). CDR3: CSAGGCSTCRTLNTEAFF. The CDR3 region has the DNA TGCAGTGCGGGGGGTTGCAGTACCTGCCGAACCTTGAACACTGAAGCTTTCTTT.

The CDR3 nucleotides are TGCACCAGCAGCGCCCAGGAGGGAGCGGTGAGCTCCTACAATGAGCAGTTCTTC. This sequence encodes CTSSAQEGAVSSYNEQFF. The V gene is TRBV1, the J gene TRBJ2-1; the DNA was not used to check the table's D call, TRBD2. TRBV1 has pseudogene status. This CDR3 contains 18 residues.

This clonotype occurred a few times. The rearrangement links TRBV25-1 to TRBJ1-6; maybe TRBD1 (5 bases). V was clipped by 4 bases and J by 3 bases, with 16 bases between them. Germline V gene data show CDR1 as MGHDK and CDR2 as SYGVNS. The CDR3 is made up of 17 amino acids. The CDR3, as DNA: TGTGCCAGCAGTGTTCTGGACCCGAGGGGCTATAATTCACCCCTCCACTTT. Translating gives CASSVLDPRGYNSPLHF.

The V gene is TRBV6-1, the J gene TRBJ2-7; D remains ambiguous. This CDR3 spans 12 amino acids. Germline values: CDR1 MNHNS, CDR2 SASEGT. With 3 bases removed from V and 6 bases from J, the gap between germline ends came to 9 bases. CDR3 in DNA: TGTGCCAGCAGTGACAGGTTAAGCGAGCAGTACGTC. This gives the protein CASSDRLSEQYV.

A few counts support this clonotype. The V call is TRBV7-8, the J call TRBJ2-7; D gene ambiguous. The germline CDR1 and CDR2 sequences are SGHVS and FQNEAQ. CDR3 size: 12 residues. V lost 1 base, J lost 7 bases, and 8 bases lay in between. The CDR3, as DNA: TGTGCCAGCAGCTTAGTGGTGCCGGAGCAGTACTTC. It specifies CASSLVVPEQYF.

CDR3 loop: CASSQVGTGNTIYF. The CDR3, as DNA: TGCGCCAGCAGCCAAGTGGGGACTGGAAACACCATATATTTT. This rearrangement joins TRBV4-3 to TRBJ1-3, with D unclear. The CDR3 length is 14 residues. The germline gives CDR1 LGHNA, CDR2 YSLEER. V lost 1 base, J lost 2 bases, and 6 bases lay in between.

This clonotype has a handful of counts. The CDR3 nucleotides read TGTGCCAGCAGCTTTAATTCGGTCCGATTCTATGGCTACACCTTC. Translated: CASSFNSVRFYGYTF. The V and J genes are TRBV13 and TRBJ1-2; D not resolved. CDR1 and CDR2 from the germline V gene are PRHDT and FYEKMQ (reference sequence). V gave up 3 bases and J gave up 4 bases, with 15 bases separating them. This CDR3 comprises 15 residues.

This clonotype was observed at least ten times. The rearrangement joins TRBV11-2 to TRBJ1-1; weak D call: TRBD1 (5 bases). The CDR3 sequence is 14 residues long. V was shortened by 0 bases and J by 5 bases, with 10 bases between the two germline ends. Germline V lookup: CDR1 SGHAT, CDR2 FQNNGV. The CDR3 region has the DNA TGTGCCAGCAGCTTAGATCCAGGGCAGACTGAAGCTTTCTTT. This encodes CASSLDPGQTEAFF.

This sequence joins TRBV27 and TRBJ2-3, with 8 bases that match TRBD1. CDR1 and CDR2 (germline): MNHEY, SMNVEV (reference sequence). The length of the CDR3 is 16 residues. V dropped 0 bases and J dropped 2; count of bases not matched to a gene: 4. CDR3 sequence: CASSLSAGGSTDTQYF. The CDR3 bases are TGTGCCAGCAGTTTATCGGCAGGGGGCTCCACAGATACGCAGTATTTT.

V is TRBV30 and J is TRBJ2-3; D is ambiguous. Germline V gives CDR1 GTSNPN, CDR2 SVGIG (reference sequence). CDR3 length: 14 amino acids. Trimming left V 8 bases short and J 0 bases short, with 15 bases between. CDR3 nucleotide sequence: TGTGCCAGCACCACCCTCACTAGCACAGATACGCAGTATTTT. The encoded protein is CASTTLTSTDTQYF.

In its sample, this clonotype was seen a few times. This sequence joins TRBV9 and TRBJ2-7, with D uncertain. V dropped 3 bases and J dropped 2 bases, with 12 bases sitting between them. Looked up from germline, CDR1 is SGDLS and CDR2 is YYNGEE. This CDR3 is built from 14 residues. The CDR3 bases are TGTGCCAGCAGCGCCCAGGAGCGTCCCTACGAGCAGTACTTC. It encodes CASSAQERPYEQYF.

This clonotype occurred a few times. The chain recombines TRBV7-2 with TRBJ1-1, with D uncertain. Germline CDR1 and CDR2: SGHTA and FQGNSA. V lost 1 base, J lost 7 bases, and 7 bases lay in between. CDR3 length: 12 amino acids. The CDR3 protein is CASSLVSGEAFF. CDR3 in DNA: TGTGCCAGCAGCTTAGTGAGCGGTGAAGCTTTCTTT.

This clonotype was seen a handful of times. V gene TRBV2 combines with J gene TRBJ1-1; 11 bases fit TRBD1. The CDR3 loop spans 15 amino acids. Germline V lookup: CDR1 SNHLY, CDR2 FYNNEI. CDR3 in DNA: TGTGCGTCTAAGCCCGGACAGGGGGCGAGGACTGAAGCTTTCTTT. It encodes CASKPGQGARTEAFF.

This clonotype was detected ten times or more. The chain uses TRBV27 and TRBJ1-5, with D uncertain. The ends were cut back, 5 bases at V and 3 bases at J, with 11 bases in the middle. Germline-derived CDR1 and CDR2 are MNHEY and SMNVEV (reference sequence). This CDR3 comprises 14 residues. The CDR3 sequence is CASSLERFNQPQHF. The DNA of the CDR3 is TGTGCCAGCAGTCTCGAACGGTTCAATCAGCCCCAGCATTTT.

At least ten counts were recorded for this clonotype. J is TRBJ2-1 and V is TRBV20-1; D tentatively reads TRBD1 or TRBD2 (5 bases each). Per the germline V gene, CDR1 is DFQATT and CDR2 is SNEGSKA (reference sequence). This CDR3 comprises 15 residues. V lost 1 base to trimming and J lost 9 bases, with 19 bases between them. CDR3 protein: CSARVSGRGDREQFF. The CDR3, as DNA: TGCAGTGCTAGAGTGTCGGGACGTGGGGACCGTGAGCAGTTCTTC.

This clonotype was seen a few times. The gene calls are TRBV12-3 or TRBV12-4 and TRBJ2-7, with D uncertain. V gave up 6 bases and J gave up 2 bases, with 14 bases separating them. The CDR3 consists of 14 residues. Here the CDR3 reads CASSPESGAYEQYF. In nucleotides, the CDR3 is TGTGCCAGCAGCCCCGAATCAGGCGCCTACGAGCAGTACTTC.

Ten or more counts support this clonotype. J is TRBJ1-2 and V is TRBV4-1; weak D call: TRBD1 (6 bases). Germline V gene sequence: CDR1 MGHRA, CDR2 YSYEKL. Trimming shortened V by 3 bases and J by 3 bases, and 20 bases separated the two germline ends. The CDR3 consists of 17 residues. CDR3 nucleotide sequence: TGCGCCAGCAGCCAGCGTGGTCGGGACACATCTTACTATGGCTACACCTTC. Amino acids: CASSQRGRDTSYYGYTF.

The rearrangement joins TRBV6-5 to TRBJ2-5; D is uncertain. Germline V gene lookup returns CDR1 MNHEY and CDR2 SVGAGI. The V end was cut by 6 bases, the J end by 2 bases, with 13 bases between. CDR3 length equals 14 residues. The CDR3 here is CASSPVTVQETQYF. The CDR3 DNA sequence: TGTGCCAGCAGCCCCGTAACAGTTCAAGAGACCCAGTACTTC.

In its sample, this clonotype was seen a few times. J is TRBJ2-3 and V is TRBV25-1; tentatively, D is TRBD2 (5 bases). V gave up 8 bases and J gave up 2 bases, with 11 bases separating them. The CDR3 has 13 amino acids. Germline values: CDR1 MGHDK, CDR2 SYGVNS. CDR3 loop: CASLEGYTDTQYF. Written as DNA, the CDR3 is TGTGCCAGCCTAGAGGGCTACACAGATACGCAGTATTTT. The full variable domain, completed using reference TRBV25-1 and TRBJ2-3, is EADIYQTPRYLVIGTGKKITLECSQTMGHDKMYWYQQDPGMELHLIHYSYGVNSTEKGDLSSESTVSRIRTEHFPLTLESARPSHTSQYLCASLEGYTDTQYFGPGTRLTVL.

This chain links TRBV15 with TRBJ2-1; D is unclear. Deletions cut 4 bases from V and 2 bases from J, with 0 bases between. Germline CDR1 LNHNV, CDR2 YYDKDF (reference sequence). CDR3 length equals 11 residues. For the CDR3, the DNA is TGTGCCACCAGCACCTACAATGAGCAGTTCTTC. Translated: CATSTYNEQFF. Drawing the rest from reference TRBV15 and TRBJ2-1, the complete variable domain is DAMVIQNPRYQVTQFGKPVTLSCSQTLNHNVMYWYQQKSSQAPKLLFHYYDKDFNNEADTPDNFQSRRPNTSFCFLDIRSPGLGDTAMYLCATSTYNEQFFGPGTRLTVL.

There are many counts of this clonotype. The rearrangement joins TRBV7-9 to TRBJ2-3, with D perhaps assigned TRBD1 or TRBD2 (6 bases each). CDR1 is SEHNR, CDR2 FQNEAQ, per germline (reference sequence). The CDR3 extends over 16 amino acids. Trimming took 5 bases from V and 6 from J, leaving 21 bases between them. Here the CDR3 DNA reads TGTGCCAGCAGCCTTAATTTGGGGGGCAACGTGGATACGCAGTATTTT. This encodes CASSLNLGGNVDTQYF.

This clonotype was seen only a few times. The rearrangement links TRBV10-3 to TRBJ2-7; the match to TRBD2 covers 7 bases. The CDR3 consists of 13 residues. With 7 bases clipped from V and 4 bases from J, the junction kept 7 bases outside the gene matches. Germline V gene sequence: CDR1 ENHRY, CDR2 SYGVKD. CDR3 nucleotides: TGTGCCATCATGGGGACTACGATTTACGAGCAGTACTTC. Protein: CAIMGTTIYEQYF.

This clonotype was recorded at least ten times. V is TRBV15 and J is TRBJ2-1; maybe TRBD1 (6 bases). V was pared by 0 bases and J by 10 bases, with 19 bases between. Germline V lookup: CDR1 LNHNV, CDR2 YYDKDF (reference sequence). The CDR3 loop spans 16 amino acids. CDR3 residues: CATSRETGHGPLEQFF. CDR3 bases: TGTGCCACCAGCAGAGAAACGGGACACGGACCTCTGGAGCAGTTCTTC.

With respect to this clonotype: Mismatch with germline at one junction end may stem from a read error. This rearrangement joins TRBV27 to TRBJ2-2; 7 bases fit TRBD2. Germline lookup yields CDR1 MNHEY and CDR2 SMNVEV (reference sequence). The CDR3 sequence is 17 residues long. CDR3 region: CASSISTGRAHTGELFF. The CDR3 DNA is TGTGCCAGCAGTATATCAACGGGGAGGGCGCACACCGGGGAGCTGTTTTTT.

CDR3 sequence (DNA): TGTGCCAGCTCACCACCGCGCGGGTCCTATGGCTACACCTTC. It specifies CASSPPRGSYGYTF. This rearrangement joins TRBV18 to TRBJ1-2; no firm D call. Germline V gene sequence: CDR1 KGHSH, CDR2 LQKENI. V lost 0 bases, J lost 4 bases, and 9 bases lay in between. This CDR3 is 14 amino acids long.

This clonotype was detected only a few times. J is TRBJ1-5 and V is TRBV12-3 or TRBV12-4; D remains ambiguous. V gave up 3 bases and J gave up 7 bases, with 10 bases separating them. The CDR3 length is 13 residues. The CDR3 reads CASSLGSKQPQHF. In DNA form, the CDR3 reads TGTGCCAGCAGTTTGGGCAGTAAGCAGCCCCAGCATTTT.

In its sample, this clonotype was seen a few times. This chain joins TRBV21-1 and TRBJ2-3; the table's D gene call, TRBD1, was not cross checked with the DNA. TRBV21-1 is a pseudogene locus. This CDR3 is 14 amino acids long. CDR3 protein: CAGRGPGATDTQYF. Written as DNA, the CDR3 is TGTGCCGGGCGAGGGCCGGGGGCGACAGATACGCAGTATTTT.

This clonotype was seen a handful of times. The V and J genes are TRBV27 and TRBJ2-3; 8 bases match TRBD2. The CDR3 length is 15 residues. Germline V gene sequence: CDR1 MNHEY, CDR2 SMNVEV (reference sequence). The ends lost 2 bases at V and 5 bases at J; junction bases unmatched: 6. CDR3 in amino acids: CASSLGGGMIDTQYF. In DNA form, the CDR3 reads TGTGCCAGCAGTTTAGGCGGGGGGATGATAGATACGCAGTATTTT.

This clonotype showed up just a few times. This chain links TRBV3-1 with TRBJ2-5; 13 bases align to TRBD2. The germline V gene has CDR1 LGHDT and CDR2 YNNKEL (reference sequence). The CDR3 loop spans 20 amino acids. V lost 6 bases to trimming and J lost 2 bases; unmatched junction nucleotides: 18. The CDR3 sequence is CASSHLEAGLAGAKQETQYF. CDR3 DNA sequence: TGTGCCAGCAGTCATCTCGAGGCAGGACTAGCGGGGGCTAAACAAGAGACCCAGTACTTC.

This chain uses TRBV12-3 or TRBV12-4 with TRBJ2-7; D unclear. Between the trimmed V and J ends, which lost 6 bases and 6 bases, there was a span of 9 bases. The CDR3 is 11 amino acids. CDR3 loop: CASSLASEQYF. Here the CDR3 DNA reads TGTGCCAGCAGCCTGGCCAGCGAGCAGTACTTC.

This clonotype occurred many times. The chain joins TRBV7-6 to TRBJ2-3; 9 bases match TRBD2. V shed 5 bases, J shed 4 bases, and the junction held 10 bases outside the gene matches. Germline CDR1 reads SGHVS; CDR2 reads FNYEAQ. The CDR3 runs to 16 residues. The CDR3 DNA reads TGTGCCAGCAGCCCCGTGGCGGGGGGGTACCCAGATACGCAGTATTTT. It yields the protein CASSPVAGGYPDTQYF.